The T cell receptor beta chain under discussion was sequenced for a study of shared clonotypes between healthy human individuals. Study-level findings and limits: Richness estimates generally favored naive over memory subsets.

Source study methods: Junction-only immunoSEQ sequences carried no quality scores, so filtering differed. Profiled with immunoSEQ multiplex PCR; TCRdb holds only in-frame clones, not every one. The D gene and trimming were derived from the DNA, and the V and J assignments and clone size from that table. Of just over 2,000,000 clones in the sample, over 85% are singletons; the top ten hold roughly 1%. On this clone: Its target is unknown.

The CDR3 contains 14 residues. Germline V gene lookup returns CDR1 LNHDA and CDR2 SQIVND (reference sequence). Trimming took 5 bases from V and 2 from J, leaving 10 bases between them. CD45RO negativity and positive selection for CCR7 defined naive CD8 cells, a population that excluded terminally differentiated effector memory CD45RA+ cells. The chain uses TRBV19 and TRBJ1-5; D call uncertain. Sample: naive CD8+ T cells sorted from blood. This clonotype was obtained from a man between 18 and 29 years old in good health. The CDR3 DNA sequence: TGTGCCAGTAGTGTGGGATGGGGCAATCAGCCCCAGCATTTT. As protein: CASSVGWGNQPQHF. Full variable domain (remainder filled in from reference TRBV19 and TRBJ1-5): DGGITQSPKYLFRKEGQNVTLSCEQNLNHDAMYWYRQDPGQGLRLIYYSQIVNDFQKGDIAEGYSVSREKKESFPLTVTSAQKNPTAFYLCASSVGWGNQPQHFGDGTRLSIL.